This record looks at one T cell receptor beta chain sequence and its context. These data are taken from a study of CD8+ T cells in alopecia areata. CDR3 length equals 15 residues. Trimming at V came to 0 bases and at J to 6 bases, leaving 9 bases not matched to a gene. Germline CDR1 reads GTSNPN; CDR2 reads SVGIG (reference sequence). Once RNA had been extracted, it was reverse transcribed into cDNA to act as the sequencing template. Profiled with immunoSEQ multiplex PCR; TCRdb holds only in-frame clones, not every one. The sample contains roughly 250,000 clones, less than 80% of which appear only once.

The chain employs TRBV30 and TRBJ1-2; 8 nucleotides align to TRBD1. Sequenced here: CD4+ T cells sorted from blood, sampled at week 0. The TCR was taken from a human donor with alopecia areata. The CDR3 region has the DNA TGTGCCTGGAGTGTACGAGACAGGGGTGCTAATGGCTACACCTTC. The encoded protein is CAWSVRDRGANGYTF.